The sequence of this T cell receptor beta chain was determined in a study of T cell responses to AZD1222 COVID-19 vaccine. The CDR3 is 16 amino acids. Germline V gene data show CDR1 as SGHNT and CDR2 as YYREEE (reference sequence). With 3 bases removed from V and 6 bases from J, the gap between germline ends came to 16 bases. TCRdb's table, derived via immunoSEQ multiplex PCR, lists solely in-frame clones and lacks some. Of around 130,000 clones detected, about 91% appear once; the ten largest clones hold approximately 2%. With respect to this clone: Its antigen is not identified.

Study findings and constraints: Clonal diversity may have been underestimated in mostly white British donors.

The sequenced sample was peripheral blood, obtained 28 days after the second AZD1222 dose. The source of this sequence is an adult who received the AZD1222 COVID-19 vaccine. The chain couples TRBV5-4 to TRBJ1-6; no definite D call. The CDR3 is CASSSVGSRANSPLHF. Here the CDR3 DNA reads TGTGCCAGCAGCTCCGTAGGATCGAGGGCTAATTCACCCCTCCACTTT.